The next 21 T cell receptor beta chains were all read from a single sample in a study of blood T cell repertoires in COVID-19. Clones were sequenced by immunoSEQ multiplex PCR, and TCRdb holds only the in-frame ones, with some missing. The data hold a few hundred thousand clones, with about nine tenths observed a single time. The sequenced sample was PBMCs or T cells enriched from blood (not recorded which). The origin of the receptors is a woman aged 40 to 50 who had been exposed to COVID-19.

The chain couples TRBV6-2 or TRBV6-3 to TRBJ2-7; TRBD2 matches 12 bases. V was pared by 0 bases and J by 2 bases, with 8 bases of the junction left unmatched. The CDR3 has 18 residues. CDR1 and CDR2 (germline): MNHEY, SVGEGT. This CDR3 is CASSYSSVLAGGPYEQYF. The CDR3 DNA sequence: TGTGCCAGCAGTTACTCGTCGGTTCTAGCGGGAGGGCCCTACGAGCAGTACTTC.

The J gene is TRBJ2-4, the V gene TRBV19, with 7 bases that match TRBD1. Germline V gene sequence: CDR1 LNHDA, CDR2 SQIVND (reference sequence). CDR3 length equals 16 residues. Germline trimming cut 5 bases from V and 0 bases from J; bases unmatched to any gene: 7. The CDR3 loop is CASSSRQGIAKNIQYF. The CDR3 DNA follows: TGTGCCAGTAGTTCCAGACAGGGAATAGCCAAAAACATTCAGTACTTC. The full variable domain, in which reference TRBV19 and TRBJ2-4 provide the parts outside the CDR3, is DGGITQSPKYLFRKEGQNVTLSCEQNLNHDAMYWYRQDPGQGLRLIYYSQIVNDFQKGDIAEGYSVSREKKESFPLTVTSAQKNPTAFYLCASSSRQGIAKNIQYFGAGTRLSVL.

This clone came up a few times. V gene TRBV27 combines with J gene TRBJ1-2; 7 bases are shared with TRBD1. The CDR3 consists of 15 residues. CDR1 and CDR2 from the germline V gene are MNHEY and SMNVEV (reference sequence). Germline trimming cut 1 base from V and 1 base from J; bases unmatched to any gene: 3. The CDR3 spells CASSLLAGGNYGYTF. CDR3 in DNA: TGTGCCAGCAGTTTATTGGCAGGGGGTAACTATGGCTACACCTTC.

The genes are TRBV30 and TRBJ2-7; TRBD1 might be the D (6 bases). CDR3 length: 14 residues. CDR1 and CDR2 (germline): GTSNPN, SVGIG (reference sequence). Trimming took 6 bases from V and 0 from J, leaving 15 bases between them. The CDR3 sequence is CACIQGRSSYEQYF. The CDR3 coding sequence is TGTGCCTGTATACAGGGCCGAAGCTCCTACGAGCAGTACTTC.

V and J are TRBV5-5 and TRBJ2-6; 10 positions match TRBD1. Trimming cost V 4 bases and J 2 bases; bases outside gene matches: 3. Germline V gene lookup returns CDR1 SGHKS and CDR2 YYEKEE (reference sequence). This CDR3 contains 16 residues. The CDR3 bases are TGTGCCAGCAGCGACGGACAGGGGGCTGGGGCCAACGTCCTGACTTTC. Translating gives CASSDGQGAGANVLTF.

V is TRBV15 and J is TRBJ2-1; D possibly corresponds to TRBD2 (5 bases). Trimming pared 3 bases from V and 0 bases from J, leaving 18 bases between. The length of the CDR3 is 18 residues. Looked up from germline, CDR1 is LNHNV and CDR2 is YYDKDF (reference sequence). The CDR3 spells CATSSPGGQPGSYNEQFF. CDR3 sequence (DNA): TGTGCCACCAGCAGTCCAGGCGGGCAACCCGGCTCCTACAATGAGCAGTTCTTC.

The rearrangement uses TRBV5-5 and TRBJ1-4; TRBD1 matches at 7 bases. Germline V lookup: CDR1 SGHKS, CDR2 YYEKEE (reference sequence). V dropped 5 bases and J dropped 6; count of bases not matched to a gene: 13. The CDR3 is 16 amino acids. CDR3 in amino acids: CASSLVARGMDEKLFF. CDR3 nucleotides: TGTGCCAGCAGTCTTGTTGCCAGGGGGATGGATGAAAAACTGTTTTTT. Using reference TRBV5-5 and TRBJ1-4 for the parts outside the CDR3, the full variable domain is DAGVTQSPTHLIKTRGQQVTLRCSPISGHKSVSWYQQVLGQGPQFIFQYYEKEERGRGNFPDRFSARQFPNYSSELNVNALLLGDSALYLCASSLVARGMDEKLFFGSGTQLSVL.

The CDR3 loop reads CASSPSGSSTDTQYF. Written as DNA, the CDR3 is TGTGCCAGCTCACCATCCGGGTCTAGCACAGATACGCAGTATTTT. The rearrangement joins TRBV18 to TRBJ2-3; no reliable D call. The V end was cut by 2 bases, the J end by 0 bases, with 9 bases between. Germline-derived CDR1 and CDR2 are KGHSH and LQKENI. CDR3 length equals 15 residues.

This clone was seen more than once but under ten times. The chain recombines TRBV12-3 or TRBV12-4 with TRBJ1-2; D is perhaps TRBD1 (6 bases). V was clipped by 6 bases and J by 7 bases, with 12 bases between them. The CDR3 spans 12 residues. The CDR3 loop reads CASRQGGGGYTF. For the CDR3, the DNA is TGTGCCAGCAGACAGGGAGGGGGTGGCTACACCTTC.

This clone occurred once. The chain employs TRBV2 and TRBJ1-3; no firm D call. The germline V gene has CDR1 SNHLY and CDR2 FYNNEI. The CDR3 covers 13 residues. Trimming took 8 bases from V and 0 from J, leaving 8 bases between them. The CDR3 loop reads CASHLSSGNTIYF. For the CDR3, the DNA is TGTGCCAGCCACCTAAGCTCTGGAAACACCATATATTTT.

The chain recombines TRBV19 with TRBJ1-1, with D hard to call. Germline lookup yields CDR1 LNHDA and CDR2 SQIVND (reference sequence). V was clipped by 9 bases and J by 4 bases, with 15 bases between them. CDR3 length: 13 amino acids. The chain's CDR3 is CASLRTPGTEAFF. CDR3 sequence (DNA): TGTGCCAGCCTGAGAACTCCGGGCACTGAAGCTTTCTTT.

The rearrangement links TRBV10-3 to TRBJ2-7; D might be TRBD1 (5 bases). Deletions cut 6 bases from V and 2 bases from J, with 11 bases between. This CDR3 has 13 amino acids. CDR1 and CDR2 (germline): ENHRY, SYGVKD. CDR3: CAIRPDRAYEQYF. CDR3 nucleotides: TGTGCCATCAGACCAGACAGAGCCTACGAGCAGTACTTC.

This chain uses TRBV15 with TRBJ1-6; D might be TRBD1 (5 bases). The V gene lost 6 bases and the J gene lost 0 bases, with 12 bases spanning the gap. The length of the CDR3 is 16 residues. Germline V gene data show CDR1 as LNHNV and CDR2 as YYDKDF (reference sequence). CDR3 protein: CATRRRQSSYNSPLHF. The CDR3 DNA reads TGTGCCACCAGAAGGCGACAGAGCTCCTATAATTCACCCCTCCACTTT.

J is TRBJ1-3 and V is TRBV6-5; possibly TRBD1 for D (6 bases). This CDR3 contains 15 residues. CDR1 and CDR2 from the germline V gene are MNHEY and SVGAGI. Trimming cost V 2 bases and J 2 bases, with 10 bases left between them. The CDR3 loop is CASSYQGFAGNTIYF. The CDR3 nucleotides are TGTGCCAGCAGTTACCAGGGGTTCGCTGGAAACACCATATATTTT.

The V and J genes are TRBV19 and TRBJ2-7, with 8 bases aligning to TRBD1. Per germline, CDR1 LNHDA and CDR2 SQIVND (reference sequence). V lost 6 bases, J lost 0 bases, and 4 bases stayed unmatched. The CDR3 is 14 residues long. The CDR3 DNA is TGTGCCAGTAGGGACAGGGTAACCTCCTACGAGCAGTACTTC. Its translation is CASRDRVTSYEQYF. Based on the CDR3 plus reference TRBV19 and TRBJ2-7, the full variable domain is DGGITQSPKYLFRKEGQNVTLSCEQNLNHDAMYWYRQDPGQGLRLIYYSQIVNDFQKGDIAEGYSVSREKKESFPLTVTSAQKNPTAFYLCASRDRVTSYEQYFGPGTRLTVT.

This rearrangement joins TRBV2 to TRBJ1-5; D ambiguous. Germline lookup yields CDR1 SNHLY and CDR2 FYNNEI. V shed 3 bases and J shed 0 bases, with 9 bases lying between them. CDR3 length: 15 residues. The CDR3 loop is CASSEEAYSNQPQHF. For the CDR3, the DNA is TGTGCCAGCAGTGAGGAGGCCTATAGCAATCAGCCCCAGCATTTT.

CDR3 protein: CASSPPSGRALIEQFF. Written as DNA, the CDR3 is TGTGCCAGCTCACCACCTAGCGGGAGGGCCCTCATTGAGCAGTTCTTC. The V gene is TRBV18, the J gene TRBJ2-1, with 11 bases matching TRBD2. The CDR3 loop spans 16 amino acids. The V gene's germline CDR1 is KGHSH and CDR2 LQKENI. V trimming: 0 bases; J trimming: 9 bases; junction bases outside the gene matches: 7.

This chain connects TRBV7-9 to TRBJ2-1; a weak D match, TRBD1 (6 bases). Between the trimmed V and J ends, which lost 3 bases and 8 bases, there was a span of 14 bases. CDR1 is SEHNR, CDR2 FQNEAQ, per germline (reference sequence). The CDR3 has 14 amino acids. CDR3 nucleotide sequence: TGTGCCAGCAGCTTGGGCAGGGGTACCGATGAGCAGTTCTTC. Encoded protein: CASSLGRGTDEQFF.

CDR3 in DNA: TGTGCCAGCAGTTTATTAGGGGGAGCTTTCTTT. Translation gives CASSLLGGAFF. The chain is built from TRBV28 and TRBJ1-1; the D gene is possibly TRBD1 (6 bases). Looked up from germline, CDR1 is MDHEN and CDR2 is SYDVKM. The CDR3 runs to 11 residues. The V end was cut by 1 base, the J end by 10 bases, with 7 bases between. Together with reference TRBV28 and TRBJ1-1, the CDR3 gives the full variable domain: DVKVTQSSRYLVKRTGEKVFLECVQDMDHENMFWYRQDPGLGLRLIYFSYDVKMKEKGDIPEGYSVSREKKERFSLILESASTNQTSMYLCASSLLGGAFFGQGTRLTVV.

The genes are TRBV5-1 and TRBJ1-6, with TRBD1 as a possible D gene (6 bases). V was shortened by 4 bases and J by 5 bases, with 10 bases between the two germline ends. CDR3 length: 14 amino acids. Looked up from germline, CDR1 is SGHRS and CDR2 is YFSETQ. CDR3 DNA sequence: TGCGCCAGCAGCCGGGACAAAAATAATTCACCCCTCCACTTT. It encodes CASSRDKNNSPLHF.

This chain links TRBV11-3 with TRBJ1-3; 7 positions agree with TRBD1. The J segment lost 4 bases and the V segment lost 6 bases, leaving 9 bases of the junction unmatched. Germline V gene sequence: CDR1 SGHNT, CDR2 YENEEA. The CDR3 consists of 15 residues. The CDR3 nucleotides read TGTGCCAGCAGTCGAACAGGGGCCCAAGGAAACACCATATATTTT. Translated: CASSRTGAQGNTIYF.